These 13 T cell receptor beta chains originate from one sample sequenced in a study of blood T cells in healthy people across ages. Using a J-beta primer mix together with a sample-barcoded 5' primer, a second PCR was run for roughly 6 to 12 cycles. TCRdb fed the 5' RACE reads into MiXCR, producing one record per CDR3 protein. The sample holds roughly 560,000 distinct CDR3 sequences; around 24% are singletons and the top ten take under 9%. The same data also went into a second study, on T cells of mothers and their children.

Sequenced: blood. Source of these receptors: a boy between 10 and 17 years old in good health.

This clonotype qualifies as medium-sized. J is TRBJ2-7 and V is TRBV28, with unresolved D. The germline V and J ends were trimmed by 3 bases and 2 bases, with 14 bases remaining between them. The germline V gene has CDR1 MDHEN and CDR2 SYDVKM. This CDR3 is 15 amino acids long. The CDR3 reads CASSFYSLGTYEQYF. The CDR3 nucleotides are TGTGCCAGCAGTTTTTATTCCCTAGGAACCTACGAGCAGTACTTC.

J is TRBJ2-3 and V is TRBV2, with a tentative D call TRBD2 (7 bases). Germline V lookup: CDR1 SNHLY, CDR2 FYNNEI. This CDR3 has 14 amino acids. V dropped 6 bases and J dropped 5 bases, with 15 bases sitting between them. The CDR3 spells CASRRGAGIDTQYF. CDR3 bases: TGTGCCAGCAGACGGGGGGCCGGAATAGATACGCAGTATTTT.

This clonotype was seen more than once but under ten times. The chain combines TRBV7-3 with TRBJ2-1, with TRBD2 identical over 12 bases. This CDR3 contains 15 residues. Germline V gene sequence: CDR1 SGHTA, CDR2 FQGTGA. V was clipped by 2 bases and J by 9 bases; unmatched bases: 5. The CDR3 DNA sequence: TGTGCCAGCAGCTTACTAGCGGGAGGGCCGGTTGAGCAGTTCTTC. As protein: CASSLLAGGPVEQFF. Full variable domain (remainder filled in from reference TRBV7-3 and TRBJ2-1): GAGVSQTPSNKVTEKGKYVELRCDPISGHTALYWYRQSLGQGPEFLIYFQGTGAADDSGLPNDRFFAVRPEGSVSTLKIQRTERGDSAVYLCASSLLAGGPVEQFFGPGTRLTVL.

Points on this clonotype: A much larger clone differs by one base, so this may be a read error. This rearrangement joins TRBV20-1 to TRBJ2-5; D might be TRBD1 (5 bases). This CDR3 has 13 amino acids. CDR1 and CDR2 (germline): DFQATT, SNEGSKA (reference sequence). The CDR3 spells CSARRQGSYEQCF. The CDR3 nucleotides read TGCAGTGCTAGACGCCAGGGCTCCTACGAGCAGTGCTTC.

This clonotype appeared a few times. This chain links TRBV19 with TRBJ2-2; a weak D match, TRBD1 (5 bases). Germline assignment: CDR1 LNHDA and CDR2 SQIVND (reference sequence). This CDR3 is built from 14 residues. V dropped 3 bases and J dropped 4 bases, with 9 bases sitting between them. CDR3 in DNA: TGTGCCAGTAGTATCCGACAGCCCACCGGGGAGCTGTTTTTT. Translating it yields CASSIRQPTGELFF.

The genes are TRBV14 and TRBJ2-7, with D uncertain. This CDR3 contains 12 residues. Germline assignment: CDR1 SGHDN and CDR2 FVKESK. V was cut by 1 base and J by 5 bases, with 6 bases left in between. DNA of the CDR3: TGTGCCAGCAGCCAAGCTCTCCACGAGCAGTACTTC. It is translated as CASSQALHEQYF.

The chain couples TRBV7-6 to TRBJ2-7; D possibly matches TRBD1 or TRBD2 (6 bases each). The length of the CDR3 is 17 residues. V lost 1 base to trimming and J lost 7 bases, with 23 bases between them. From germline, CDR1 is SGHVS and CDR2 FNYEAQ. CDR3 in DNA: TGTGCCAGCAGCTTAGTGGGGGGCCCCTCAATCTCCTTGGAGCAGTACTTC. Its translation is CASSLVGGPSISLEQYF.

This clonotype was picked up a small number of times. The CDR3 region has the DNA TGTGCCAGCAGCTTAGTTGGGACTAGCGGAACAGATACGCAGTATTTT. Its protein is CASSLVGTSGTDTQYF. This sequence joins TRBV7-2 and TRBJ2-3; 11 bases map to TRBD2. V shed 1 base and J 3 bases; nucleotides not matched to a gene: 3. The germline CDR1 and CDR2 sequences are SGHTA and FQGNSA. This CDR3 spans 16 amino acids.

CDR3 nucleotide sequence: TGTGCCAGCAGCTTAGAAAGCGGGGGCATCTACGAGCAGTACTTC. It yields the protein CASSLESGGIYEQYF. This sequence joins TRBV7-6 and TRBJ2-7; 8 bases match TRBD2. Germline V gene data show CDR1 as SGHVS and CDR2 as FNYEAQ. The CDR3 consists of 15 residues. V gave up 1 base and J gave up 3 bases; unmatched junction bases: 5.

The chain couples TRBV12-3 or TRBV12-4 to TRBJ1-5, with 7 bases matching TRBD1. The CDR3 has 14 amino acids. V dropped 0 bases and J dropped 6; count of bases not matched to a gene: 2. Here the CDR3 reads CASSLAGGFQPQHF. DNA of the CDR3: TGTGCCAGCAGTTTAGCAGGGGGCTTTCAGCCCCAGCATTTT.

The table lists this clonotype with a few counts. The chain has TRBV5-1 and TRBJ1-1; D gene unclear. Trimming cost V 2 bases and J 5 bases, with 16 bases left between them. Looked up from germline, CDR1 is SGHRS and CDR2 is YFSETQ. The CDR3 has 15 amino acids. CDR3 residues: CASSFDPGAETEAFF. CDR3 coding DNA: TGCGCCAGCAGCTTCGATCCGGGTGCGGAGACTGAAGCTTTCTTT.

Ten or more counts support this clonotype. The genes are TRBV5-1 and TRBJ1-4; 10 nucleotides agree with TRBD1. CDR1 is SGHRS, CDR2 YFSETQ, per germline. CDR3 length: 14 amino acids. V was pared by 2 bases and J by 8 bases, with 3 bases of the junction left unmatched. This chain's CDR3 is CASSFGQGGEKLFF. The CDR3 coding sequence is TGCGCCAGCAGCTTCGGACAGGGGGGAGAAAAACTGTTTTTT.

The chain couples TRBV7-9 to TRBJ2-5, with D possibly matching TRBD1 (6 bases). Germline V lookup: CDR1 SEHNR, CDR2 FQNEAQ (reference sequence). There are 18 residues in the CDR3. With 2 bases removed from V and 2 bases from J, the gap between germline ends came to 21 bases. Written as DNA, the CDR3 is TGTGCCAGCAGCTTACCTCGTGAAGGGGGTTTTAATCAAGAGACCCAGTACTTC. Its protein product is CASSLPREGGFNQETQYF.